This TCR beta chain was identified during a study of T cells in Graves' hyperthyroidism and ophthalmopathy. Overall study: It was at initial diagnosis, before any treatment, that peripheral blood was collected.

Study results and caveats: The model forecast ophthalmopathy, anticipating it by a median about 6.5 months before onset.

Patients having uncontrolled infection, another autoimmune disease, pregnancy or lactation were not included. J was trimmed by 6 bases and V by 0 bases; bases with no gene match: 5. Germline lookup yields CDR1 DFQATT and CDR2 SNEGSKA (reference sequence). The CDR3 is made up of 15 amino acids. This clonotype has just a few counts. Its antigen remains unknown. TCR beta CDR3 regions were amplified from RNA transcripts. The HTBI primer set served for first-round RT-PCR of the TCR CDR3. TCRdb reprocessed the multiplex PCR reads via MiXCR and lists one record per CDR3 protein. The data contain a few hundred thousand distinct CDR3 sequences, 13% to 15% of them singletons.

This receptor was taken from a woman in her forties with Graves' hyperthyroidism that later progressed to Graves' ophthalmopathy. The rearrangement links TRBV20-1 to TRBJ2-3; TRBD2 aligns across 11 bases. Sequenced: blood. DNA for the CDR3: TGCAGTGCTAGAGAGGTTAGCGGGAGGGGGGATACGCAGTATTTT. The encoded protein is CSAREVSGRGDTQYF.